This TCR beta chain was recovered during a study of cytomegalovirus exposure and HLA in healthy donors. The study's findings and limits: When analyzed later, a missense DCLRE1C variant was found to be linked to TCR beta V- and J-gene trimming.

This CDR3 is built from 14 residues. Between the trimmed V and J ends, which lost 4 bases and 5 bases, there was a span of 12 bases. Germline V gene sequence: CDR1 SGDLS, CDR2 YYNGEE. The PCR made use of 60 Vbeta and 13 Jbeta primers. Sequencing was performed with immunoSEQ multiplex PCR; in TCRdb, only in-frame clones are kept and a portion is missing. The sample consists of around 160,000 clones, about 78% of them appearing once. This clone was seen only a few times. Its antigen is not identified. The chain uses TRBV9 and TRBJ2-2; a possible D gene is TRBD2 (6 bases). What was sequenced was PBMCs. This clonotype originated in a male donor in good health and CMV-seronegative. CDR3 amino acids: CASSTNRGTGELFF. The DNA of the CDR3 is TGTGCCAGCAGCACAAACCGGGGGACCGGGGAGCTGTTTTTT.